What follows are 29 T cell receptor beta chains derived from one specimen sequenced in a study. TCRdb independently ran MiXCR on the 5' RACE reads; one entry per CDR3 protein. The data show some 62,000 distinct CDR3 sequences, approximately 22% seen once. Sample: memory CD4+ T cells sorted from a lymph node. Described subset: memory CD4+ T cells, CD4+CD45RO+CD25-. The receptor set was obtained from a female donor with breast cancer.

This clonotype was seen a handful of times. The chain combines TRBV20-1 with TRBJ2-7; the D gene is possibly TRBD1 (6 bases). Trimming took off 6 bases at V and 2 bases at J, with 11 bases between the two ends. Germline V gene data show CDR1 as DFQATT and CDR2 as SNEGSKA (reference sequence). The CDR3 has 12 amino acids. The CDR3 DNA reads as TGCAGTGCATCAGGGGATCCCTACGAGCAGTACTTC. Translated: CSASGDPYEQYF.

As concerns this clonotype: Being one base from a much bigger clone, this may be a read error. DNA for the CDR3: TGTGCCAGCAGACGACAGGGCTACAATGAGCAGCTCTTC. The encoded protein is CASRRQGYNEQLF. The chain recombines TRBV6-5 with TRBJ2-1, with 7 bases identical to TRBD1. Germline V CDR1 and CDR2: MNHEY, SVGAGI. The CDR3 is 13 residues long.

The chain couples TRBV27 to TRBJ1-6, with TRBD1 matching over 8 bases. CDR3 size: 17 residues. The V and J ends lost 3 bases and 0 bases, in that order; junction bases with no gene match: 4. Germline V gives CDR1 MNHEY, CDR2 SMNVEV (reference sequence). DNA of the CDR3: TGTGCCAGCAGTTTGGACAGGGCGAGCTCCTATAATTCACCCCTCCACTTT. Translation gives CASSLDRASSYNSPLHF.

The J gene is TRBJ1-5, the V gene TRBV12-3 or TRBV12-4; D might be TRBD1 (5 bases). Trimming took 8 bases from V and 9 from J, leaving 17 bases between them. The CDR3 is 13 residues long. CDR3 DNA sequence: TGTGCCAGCGTCCTGGGGGGGGGTATGCCCCAGCATTTT. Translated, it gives CASVLGGGMPQHF.

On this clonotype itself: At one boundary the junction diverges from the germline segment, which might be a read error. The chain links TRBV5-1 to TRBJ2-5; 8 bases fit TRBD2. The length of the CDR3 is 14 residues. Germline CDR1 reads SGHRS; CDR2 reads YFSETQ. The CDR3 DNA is TGCGCCAGCAGCTTGGGTGCGGGAGGAGAGAACCAGTACTTC. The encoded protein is CASSLGAGGENQYF.

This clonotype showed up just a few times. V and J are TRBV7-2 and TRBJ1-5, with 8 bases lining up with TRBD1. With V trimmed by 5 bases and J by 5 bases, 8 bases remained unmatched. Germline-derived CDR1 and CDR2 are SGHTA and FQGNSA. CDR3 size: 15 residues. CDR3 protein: CASSHPTGGDQPQHF. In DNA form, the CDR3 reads TGTGCCAGCAGCCACCCTACAGGGGGGGATCAGCCCCAGCATTTT.

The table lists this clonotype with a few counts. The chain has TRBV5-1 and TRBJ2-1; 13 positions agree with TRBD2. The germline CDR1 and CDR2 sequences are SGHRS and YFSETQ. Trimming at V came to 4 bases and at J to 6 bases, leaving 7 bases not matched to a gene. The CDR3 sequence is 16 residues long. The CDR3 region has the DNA TGCGCCAGCAGCCCTCCTCGACTAGCGGGAGGCAATGAGCAGTTCTTC. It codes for CASSPPRLAGGNEQFF.

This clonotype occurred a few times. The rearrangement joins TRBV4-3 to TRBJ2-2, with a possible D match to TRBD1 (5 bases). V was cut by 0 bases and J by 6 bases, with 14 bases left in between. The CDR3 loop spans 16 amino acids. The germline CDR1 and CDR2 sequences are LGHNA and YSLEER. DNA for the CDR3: TGCGCCAGCAGCCAAGAGAGAACTTACAGGCCCGGGGAGCTGTTTTTT. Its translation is CASSQERTYRPGELFF.

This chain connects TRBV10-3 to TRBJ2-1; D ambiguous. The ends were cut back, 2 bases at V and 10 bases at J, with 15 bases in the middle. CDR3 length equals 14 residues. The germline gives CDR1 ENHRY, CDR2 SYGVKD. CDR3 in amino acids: CAISEREGGSEQFF. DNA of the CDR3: TGTGCCATCAGTGAGAGGGAAGGCGGTTCGGAGCAGTTCTTC.

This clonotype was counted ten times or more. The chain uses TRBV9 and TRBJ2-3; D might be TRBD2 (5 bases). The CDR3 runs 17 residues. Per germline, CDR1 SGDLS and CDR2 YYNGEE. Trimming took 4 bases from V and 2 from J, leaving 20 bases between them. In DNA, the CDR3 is TGTGCCAGCAGCCCCCACCCGGGTGGGGAGTACACAGATACGCAGTATTTT. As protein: CASSPHPGGEYTDTQYF.

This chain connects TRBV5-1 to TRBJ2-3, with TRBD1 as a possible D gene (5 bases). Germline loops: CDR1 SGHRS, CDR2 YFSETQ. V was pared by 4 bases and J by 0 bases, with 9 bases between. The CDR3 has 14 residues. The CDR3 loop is CASSLGQSTDTQYF. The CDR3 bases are TGCGCCAGCAGCCTAGGACAAAGCACAGATACGCAGTATTTT.

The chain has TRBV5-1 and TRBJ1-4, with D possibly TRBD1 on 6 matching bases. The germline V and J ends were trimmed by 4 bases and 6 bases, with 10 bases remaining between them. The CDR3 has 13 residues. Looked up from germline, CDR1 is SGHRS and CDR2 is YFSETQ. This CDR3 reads CASSGTTYEKLFF. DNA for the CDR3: TGCGCCAGCAGCGGGACAACCTATGAAAAACTGTTTTTT.

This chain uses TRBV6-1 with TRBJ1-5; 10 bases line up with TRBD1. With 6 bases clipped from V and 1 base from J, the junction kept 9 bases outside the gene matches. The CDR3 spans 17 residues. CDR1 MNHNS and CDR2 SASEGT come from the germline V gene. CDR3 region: CASRPGQGFWSNQPQHF. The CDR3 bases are TGTGCCAGCAGACCGGGACAGGGGTTTTGGAGCAATCAGCCCCAGCATTTT.

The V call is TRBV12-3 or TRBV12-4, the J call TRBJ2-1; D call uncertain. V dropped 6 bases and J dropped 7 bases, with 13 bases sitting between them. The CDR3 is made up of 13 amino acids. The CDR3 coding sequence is TGTGCCAGCAGGTTCTCCCTGGATAATGAGCAGTTCTTC. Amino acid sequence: CASRFSLDNEQFF.

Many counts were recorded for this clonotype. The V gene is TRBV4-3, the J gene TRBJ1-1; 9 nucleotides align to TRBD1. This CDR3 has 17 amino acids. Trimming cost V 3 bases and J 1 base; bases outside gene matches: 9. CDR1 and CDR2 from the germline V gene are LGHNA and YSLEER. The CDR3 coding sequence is TGCGCCAGCAGCCATACCCCGGGGGGACAGGGGAACACTGAAGCTTTCTTT. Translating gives CASSHTPGGQGNTEAFF.

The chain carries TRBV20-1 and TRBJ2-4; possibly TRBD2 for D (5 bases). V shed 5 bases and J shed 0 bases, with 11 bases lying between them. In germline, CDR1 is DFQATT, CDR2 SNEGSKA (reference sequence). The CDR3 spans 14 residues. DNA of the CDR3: TGCAGTGCTGAGGAGGTCTCAGCCAAAAACATTCAGTACTTC. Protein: CSAEEVSAKNIQYF.

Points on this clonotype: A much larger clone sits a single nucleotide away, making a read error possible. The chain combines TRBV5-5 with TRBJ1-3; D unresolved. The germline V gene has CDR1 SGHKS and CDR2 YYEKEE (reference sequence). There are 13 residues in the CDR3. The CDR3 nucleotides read TGTGCCAGCAGCTTCACGGAGTGGAACAACATATATTTT. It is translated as CASSFTEWNNIYF.

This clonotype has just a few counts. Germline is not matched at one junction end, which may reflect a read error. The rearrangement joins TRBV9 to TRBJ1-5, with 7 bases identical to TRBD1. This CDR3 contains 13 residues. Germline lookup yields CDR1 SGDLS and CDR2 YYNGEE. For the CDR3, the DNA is TGTGCCAGCAGCGCGACAGGGTACCAGCCCCCGCATTTT. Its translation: CASSATGYQPPHF.

In DNA form, the CDR3 reads TGTGCCAGCTCACAGGCTAGCGGGAGCTCCTACGAGCAGTACTTC. Protein product: CASSQASGSSYEQYF. This rearrangement joins TRBV18 to TRBJ2-7; 10 bases are a match to TRBD2. Germline V gives CDR1 KGHSH, CDR2 LQKENI. V was pared by 4 bases and J by 0 bases, with 3 bases of the junction left unmatched. This CDR3 is built from 15 residues.

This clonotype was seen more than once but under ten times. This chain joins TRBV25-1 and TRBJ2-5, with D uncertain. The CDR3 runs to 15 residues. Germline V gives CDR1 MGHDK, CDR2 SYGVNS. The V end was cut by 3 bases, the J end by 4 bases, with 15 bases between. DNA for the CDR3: TGTGCCAGCAGTGACCTAAGAACGATACGAGAGACCCAGTACTTC. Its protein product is CASSDLRTIRETQYF.

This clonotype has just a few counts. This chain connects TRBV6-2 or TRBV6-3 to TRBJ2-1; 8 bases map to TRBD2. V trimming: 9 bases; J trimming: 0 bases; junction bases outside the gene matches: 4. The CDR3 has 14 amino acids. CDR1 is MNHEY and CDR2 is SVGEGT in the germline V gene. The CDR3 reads CASREGASYNEQFF. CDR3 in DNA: TGTGCCAGTCGGGAGGGTGCCTCCTACAATGAGCAGTTCTTC.

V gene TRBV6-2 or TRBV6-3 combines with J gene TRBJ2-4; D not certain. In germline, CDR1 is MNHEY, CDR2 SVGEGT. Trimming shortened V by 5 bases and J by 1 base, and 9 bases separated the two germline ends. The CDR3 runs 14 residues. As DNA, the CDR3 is TGTGCCAGCAGTCCCTCCGGGGCCAAAAACATTCAGTACTTC. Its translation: CASSPSGAKNIQYF.

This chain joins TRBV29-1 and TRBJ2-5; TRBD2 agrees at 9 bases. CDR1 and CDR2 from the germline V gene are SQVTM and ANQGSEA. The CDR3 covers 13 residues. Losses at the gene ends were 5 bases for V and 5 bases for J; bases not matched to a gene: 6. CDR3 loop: CSVFAGGPETQYF. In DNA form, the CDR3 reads TGCAGCGTTTTTGCGGGAGGGCCGGAGACCCAGTACTTC.

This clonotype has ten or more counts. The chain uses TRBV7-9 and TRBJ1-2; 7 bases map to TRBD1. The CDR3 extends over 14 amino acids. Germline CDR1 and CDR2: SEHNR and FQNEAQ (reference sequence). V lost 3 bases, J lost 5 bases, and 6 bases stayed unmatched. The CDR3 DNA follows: TGTGCCAGCAGCTTCGCTGGGACAGAATATGGCTACACCTTC. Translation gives CASSFAGTEYGYTF.

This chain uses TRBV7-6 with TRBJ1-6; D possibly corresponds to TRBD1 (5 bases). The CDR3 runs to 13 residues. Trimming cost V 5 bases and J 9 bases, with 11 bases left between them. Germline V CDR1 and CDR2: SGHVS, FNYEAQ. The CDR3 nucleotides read TGTGCCAGCAGCCTGACAGTCGGTTCACCCCTCCACTTT. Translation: CASSLTVGSPLHF.

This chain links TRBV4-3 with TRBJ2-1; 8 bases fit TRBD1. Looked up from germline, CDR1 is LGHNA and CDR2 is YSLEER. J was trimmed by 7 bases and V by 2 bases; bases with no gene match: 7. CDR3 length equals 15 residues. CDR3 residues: CASSQLGQGVNEQFF. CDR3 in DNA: TGCGCCAGCAGCCAACTCGGACAGGGCGTAAATGAGCAGTTCTTC.

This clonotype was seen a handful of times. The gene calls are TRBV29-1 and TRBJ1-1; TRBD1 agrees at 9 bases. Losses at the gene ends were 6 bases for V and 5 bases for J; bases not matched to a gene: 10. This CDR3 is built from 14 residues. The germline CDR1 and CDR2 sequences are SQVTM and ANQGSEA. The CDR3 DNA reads TGCAGCGTGACCGGGACAGGGAATCCTACTGAAGCTTTCTTT. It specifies CSVTGTGNPTEAFF.

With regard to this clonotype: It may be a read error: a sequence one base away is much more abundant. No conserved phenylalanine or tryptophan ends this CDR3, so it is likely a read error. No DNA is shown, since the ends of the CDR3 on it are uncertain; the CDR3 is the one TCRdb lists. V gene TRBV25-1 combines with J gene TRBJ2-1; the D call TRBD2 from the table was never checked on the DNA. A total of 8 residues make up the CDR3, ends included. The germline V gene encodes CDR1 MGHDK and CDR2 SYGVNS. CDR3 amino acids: CACRGDPV.

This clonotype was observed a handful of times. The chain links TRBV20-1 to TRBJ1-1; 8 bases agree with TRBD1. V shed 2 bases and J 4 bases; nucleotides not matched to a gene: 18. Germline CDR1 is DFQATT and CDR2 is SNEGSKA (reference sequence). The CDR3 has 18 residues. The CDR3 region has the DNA TGCAGTGCTAGACGACCGGACAGGGCCCTAACGACCTCCACTGAAGCTTTCTTT. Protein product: CSARRPDRALTTSTEAFF.